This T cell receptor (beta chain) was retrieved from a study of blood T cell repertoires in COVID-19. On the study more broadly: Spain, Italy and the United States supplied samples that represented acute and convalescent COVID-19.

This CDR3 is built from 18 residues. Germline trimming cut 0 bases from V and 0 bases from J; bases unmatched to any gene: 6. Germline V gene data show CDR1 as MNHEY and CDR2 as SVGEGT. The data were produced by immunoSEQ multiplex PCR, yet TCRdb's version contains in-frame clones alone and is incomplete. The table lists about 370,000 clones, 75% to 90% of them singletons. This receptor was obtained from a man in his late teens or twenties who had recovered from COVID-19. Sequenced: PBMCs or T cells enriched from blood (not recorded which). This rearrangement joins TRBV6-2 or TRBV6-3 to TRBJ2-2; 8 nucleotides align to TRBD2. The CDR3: CASSYSPSGGSNTGELFF. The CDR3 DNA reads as TGTGCCAGCAGTTACTCTCCCAGCGGGGGCTCGAACACCGGGGAGCTGTTTTTT.